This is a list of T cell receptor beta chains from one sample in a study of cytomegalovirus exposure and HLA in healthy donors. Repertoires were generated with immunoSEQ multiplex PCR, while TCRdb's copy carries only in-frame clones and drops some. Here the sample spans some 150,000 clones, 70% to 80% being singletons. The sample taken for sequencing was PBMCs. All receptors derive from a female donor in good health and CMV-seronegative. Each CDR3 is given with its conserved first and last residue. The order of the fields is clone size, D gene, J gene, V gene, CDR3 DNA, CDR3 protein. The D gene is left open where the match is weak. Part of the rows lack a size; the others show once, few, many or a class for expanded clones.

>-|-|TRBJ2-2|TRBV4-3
TGCGCCAGCAGCCAAGATCCGCAGGGGGGTTCCTTCGGGGAGCTGTTTTTT
CASSQDPQGGSFGELFF
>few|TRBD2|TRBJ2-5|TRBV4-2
TGTGCCAGCAGCCCCGGGACTAGCGGGGGACCAGAGACCCAGTACTTC
CASSPGTSGGPETQYF
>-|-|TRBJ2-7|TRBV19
TGTGCCAGTAGTATTCGGTCCCAATACGAGCAGTACTTC
CASSIRSQYEQYF
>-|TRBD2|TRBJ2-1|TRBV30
TGTGCCTGGTCCGCAGCGGGGGGTGGTAATGAGCAGTTCTTC
CAWSAAGGGNEQFF
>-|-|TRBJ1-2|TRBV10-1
TGCGCCAGCAGTGAGTCGAAATCCAAGGGGTCTAAATGCTACACCTTC
CASSESKSKGSKCYTF
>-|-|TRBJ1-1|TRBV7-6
TGTGCCAGCAGCCCTCCAGGACAGTTTGTAGCTTTCTTT
CASSPPGQFVAFF
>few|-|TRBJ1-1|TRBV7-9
TGTGCCAGCAGCTTCGGGAGGGGAGGAGCTTTCTTT
CASSFGRGGAFF
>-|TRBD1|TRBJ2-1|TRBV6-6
TGTGCCAGCAGCTTACAGGGGAGCTCCTACAATGAGCAGTTCTTC
CASSLQGSSYNEQFF
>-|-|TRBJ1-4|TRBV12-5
TGTGCTAGTGGTTTGTCTACAGGGCACACTAATGAAAAACTGTTTTTT
CASGLSTGHTNEKLFF
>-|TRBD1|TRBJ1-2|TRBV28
TGTGCCAGCACCACGGGACAGGGTCGCCCCTATGGCTACACCTTC
CASTTGQGRPYGYTF
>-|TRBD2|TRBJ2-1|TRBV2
TGTGCCAGCAACCTTGGGACTAGCGGGAGCAATGAGCAGTTCTTC
CASNLGTSGSNEQFF
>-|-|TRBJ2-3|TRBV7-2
TGTGCCAGCAGCACCCGGGGAACAGTGGTACCCACAGATACGCAGTATTTT
CASSTRGTVVPTDTQYF
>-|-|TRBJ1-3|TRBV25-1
TGTGCCAGTGGCTGGGCCTCTGGAAACACCATATATTTT
CASGWASGNTIYF
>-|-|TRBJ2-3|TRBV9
TGTGCCAGCAGCGTAGCTACAGGAGTGTCTAGCACAGATACGCAGTATTTT
CASSVATGVSSTDTQYF
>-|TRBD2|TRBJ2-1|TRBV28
TGTGCCAGCAGTTTTCAAAGGACTAGCTCCTACAATGAGCAGTTCTTC
CASSFQRTSSYNEQFF
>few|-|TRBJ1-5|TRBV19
TGTGCCAGTTCCCTTAGTGAGGGTCAGGCCCCCAATCAGCCCCAGCATTTT
CASSLSEGQAPNQPQHF
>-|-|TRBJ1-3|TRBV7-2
TGTGCCAGCAGCTTAATCAGGGGTGCTGGAAACACCATATATTTT
CASSLIRGAGNTIYF